One and the same sample provided the 26 T cell receptor beta chains below, sequenced in a study of cytomegalovirus exposure and HLA in healthy donors. Data came from immunoSEQ multiplex PCR; TCRdb stores just in-frame clones and leaves some out. The sample carries about 60,000 clones, about nine tenths recorded once. Sequencing used PBMCs. The receptors come from a man aged 18 to 30 in good health and CMV-seronegative.

The rearrangement uses TRBV9 and TRBJ2-1; 9 nucleotides align to TRBD2. J gave up 9 bases and V 4 bases, and 8 bases lay outside the gene matches. The germline CDR1 and CDR2 sequences are SGDLS and YYNGEE. The CDR3 has 14 residues. CDR3 nucleotide sequence: TGTGCCAGCAGCCTCCAGACTAGCGGACTTGAGCAGTTCTTC. Its protein product is CASSLQTSGLEQFF.

The CDR3 bases are TGCGCCAGCAGCTCGGGACTAGCAGTCGATGAGCAGTTCTTC. The encoded protein is CASSSGLAVDEQFF. The chain uses TRBV5-1 and TRBJ2-1, with TRBD2 matching 9 bases. CDR1 and CDR2 (germline): SGHRS, YFSETQ. The CDR3 is 14 amino acids. The V gene end was trimmed by 3 bases and the J gene end by 8 bases; junction bases not matched to a gene: 6.

V and J are TRBV6-6 and TRBJ1-1; 8 bases align to TRBD1. The V gene's germline CDR1 is MNHNY and CDR2 SVGAGI (reference sequence). J gave up 1 base and V 11 bases, and 9 bases lay outside the gene matches. The CDR3 is 14 residues long. As DNA, the CDR3 is TGTGCCGTTTCGCAGGGGGCCAGGAACACTGAAGCTTTCTTT. Protein: CAVSQGARNTEAFF.

The chain combines TRBV5-1 with TRBJ2-5, with D perhaps matching TRBD1 (6 bases). V lost 3 bases and J 1 base, leaving 13 bases between the germline ends. The CDR3 is 15 amino acids. Germline CDR1 is SGHRS and CDR2 is YFSETQ. The CDR3 spells CASSSNTGFQETQYF. The DNA for the CDR3 is TGCGCCAGCAGCTCCAACACAGGGTTCCAAGAGACCCAGTACTTC.

The rearrangement joins TRBV15 to TRBJ2-1; D call uncertain. The CDR3 extends over 14 amino acids. Per germline, CDR1 LNHNV and CDR2 YYDKDF (reference sequence). The germline V and J ends were trimmed by 0 bases and 6 bases, with 9 bases remaining between them. CDR3 coding DNA: TGTGCCACCAGCAGAGATCCCAGTTTCAATGAGCAGTTCTTC. Its translation is CATSRDPSFNEQFF.

The rearrangement links TRBV28 to TRBJ2-3, with TRBD2 identical over 13 bases. The V gene's germline CDR1 is MDHEN and CDR2 SYDVKM. V dropped 6 bases and J dropped 2; count of bases not matched to a gene: 14. This CDR3 contains 19 residues. The CDR3 DNA reads as TGTGCCAGCAGCACGGGACTAGCGGGACTCTCAAGCCCCACAGATACGCAGTATTTT. Amino acids: CASSTGLAGLSSPTDTQYF. Together with reference TRBV28 and TRBJ2-3, the CDR3 gives the full variable domain: DVKVTQSSRYLVKRTGEKVFLECVQDMDHENMFWYRQDPGLGLRLIYFSYDVKMKEKGDIPEGYSVSREKKERFSLILESASTNQTSMYLCASSTGLAGLSSPTDTQYFGPGTRLTVL.

This clone was counted a single time. The chain has TRBV27 and TRBJ2-1, with TRBD1 matching over 7 bases. The V gene's germline CDR1 is MNHEY and CDR2 SMNVEV (reference sequence). The V gene end was trimmed by 6 bases and the J gene end by 0 bases; junction bases not matched to a gene: 8. The CDR3 sequence is 16 residues long. This CDR3 reads CASRGDSGGSYNEQFF. The CDR3 DNA is TGTGCCAGCAGGGGAGACTCAGGGGGCTCCTACAATGAGCAGTTCTTC.

The chain couples TRBV11-3 to TRBJ2-2; 9 nucleotides line up with TRBD1. Unmatched junction bases numbered 6, after V lost 9 bases and J lost 7 bases. In germline, CDR1 is SGHNT, CDR2 YENEEA. This CDR3 is built from 13 residues. CDR3 sequence reads: CASNRGLGGELFF. The CDR3 DNA reads as TGTGCCAGTAACAGGGGGCTTGGCGGGGAGCTGTTTTTT.

The chain joins TRBV6-1 to TRBJ2-1, with no clear D. The CDR3 loop spans 14 amino acids. Germline V gives CDR1 MNHNS, CDR2 SASEGT. V shed 6 bases and J shed 5 bases, with 14 bases lying between them. CDR3 bases: TGTGCCAGCAGATTGCTAGTAAAAGACAATGAGCAGTTCTTC. This codes for CASRLLVKDNEQFF.

This chain uses TRBV4-2 with TRBJ2-7; TRBD2 is a possible D gene (6 bases). The CDR3 spans 14 residues. Germline V gene sequence: CDR1 LGHNA, CDR2 YNFKEQ. Trimming left V 4 bases short and J 2 bases short, with 12 bases between. The CDR3 DNA reads TGTGCCAGCAGCCCCGTTAGCGGCCCCTACGAGCAGTACTTC. As protein: CASSPVSGPYEQYF.

The V gene is TRBV11-2, the J gene TRBJ2-5; D might be TRBD1 (6 bases). Germline CDR1 is SGHAT and CDR2 is FQNNGV. V was shortened by 5 bases and J by 3 bases, with 22 bases between the two germline ends. The CDR3 sequence is 17 residues long. CDR3 sequence (DNA): TGTGCCAGCAGCCCCCGGACAGTTGGTCTACCTGAAGAGACCCAGTACTTC. Translation gives CASSPRTVGLPEETQYF. The whole variable domain, filled in from reference TRBV11-2 and TRBJ2-5, reads EAGVAQSPRYKIIEKRQSVAFWCNPISGHATLYWYQQILGQGPKLLIQFQNNGVVDDSQLPKDRFSAERLKGVDSTLKIQPAKLEDSAVYLCASSPRTVGLPEETQYFGPGTRLLVL.

This rearrangement joins TRBV10-3 to TRBJ2-7; 9 bases map to TRBD2. Germline CDR1 and CDR2: ENHRY and SYGVKD. After removal of 6 bases from V and 4 bases from J, the junction contained 7 bases not matched to a gene. The CDR3 contains 14 residues. The CDR3 reads CAISGTSPSYEQYF. DNA of the CDR3: TGTGCCATCAGCGGGACTAGCCCTTCGTACGAGCAGTACTTC.

V and J are TRBV25-1 and TRBJ2-2; 8 bases fit TRBD2. In germline, CDR1 is MGHDK, CDR2 SYGVNS. This CDR3 region has 15 residues. Trimming at V came to 7 bases and at J to 4 bases, leaving 8 bases not matched to a gene. This CDR3 reads CASNPTGGGTGELFF. CDR3 DNA: TGTGCCAGCAACCCCACGGGGGGGGGCACCGGGGAGCTGTTTTTT.

V gene TRBV4-1 combines with J gene TRBJ2-1; the D gene is possibly TRBD2 (5 bases). CDR3 length equals 15 residues. CDR1 is MGHRA, CDR2 YSYEKL, per germline. V lost 1 base and J 5 bases, leaving 12 bases between the germline ends. The CDR3 coding sequence is TGCGCCAGCAGCCAAGTCGAAGCGGCCGACAATGAGCAGTTCTTC. Translation: CASSQVEAADNEQFF.

V and J are TRBV27 and TRBJ2-3, with 9 bases fitting TRBD1. The CDR3 is 15 amino acids. Trimming took 5 bases from V and 4 from J; bases not matched to a gene: 7. CDR1 and CDR2 from the germline V gene are MNHEY and SMNVEV (reference sequence). The CDR3 sequence: CASSRIGTGPDTQYF. The DNA of the CDR3 is TGTGCCAGCAGTAGGATCGGGACAGGGCCAGATACGCAGTATTTT.

V and J are TRBV11-2 and TRBJ2-5; possible D gene TRBD2, 5 bases. Trimming removed 0 bases at V and 8 bases at J, with 7 bases between. Looked up from germline, CDR1 is SGHAT and CDR2 is FQNNGV. The CDR3 totals 12 residues. As DNA, the CDR3 is TGTGCCAGCAGCTTAGATGCGGGTACCCAGTACTTC. Protein: CASSLDAGTQYF.

This chain connects TRBV5-1 to TRBJ2-7, with TRBD1 identical over 10 bases. V dropped 4 bases and J dropped 2; count of bases not matched to a gene: 3. CDR3 length: 14 residues. The V gene's germline CDR1 is SGHRS and CDR2 YFSETQ. CDR3 amino acids: CASSVGTGAYEQYF. CDR3 bases: TGCGCCAGCAGCGTAGGGACAGGGGCCTACGAGCAGTACTTC.

The genes are TRBV18 and TRBJ2-4; 8 bases map to TRBD1. The CDR3 totals 14 residues. Germline CDR1 is KGHSH and CDR2 is LQKENI. The V gene end was trimmed by 8 bases and the J gene end by 6 bases; junction bases not matched to a gene: 9. The CDR3 DNA reads TGTGCCAGCGCCAGGACAGGGTCTATAAACATTCAGTACTTC. It yields the protein CASARTGSINIQYF.

The V call is TRBV28, the J call TRBJ2-2; tentative D call: TRBD1 (6 bases). There are 15 residues in the CDR3. The germline gives CDR1 MDHEN, CDR2 SYDVKM. The V and J ends lost 3 bases and 2 bases respectively, with 10 bases between them. The CDR3 DNA sequence: TGTGCCAGCAGTTTGACAGGCATAAACACCGGGGAGCTGTTTTTT. Amino acid sequence: CASSLTGINTGELFF.

The chain is built from TRBV6-1 and TRBJ2-7, with 7 positions matching TRBD1. J lost 11 bases, V lost 2 bases, and 9 bases had no gene match. CDR3 length: 13 amino acids. Germline CDR1 MNHNS, CDR2 SASEGT. The CDR3 sequence is CASSERGTVIKYF. DNA of the CDR3: TGTGCCAGCAGTGAAAGGGGGACAGTAATTAAGTACTTC.

This clone was detected once. The chain has TRBV6-1 and TRBJ2-3; D unclear. V gave up 4 bases and J gave up 5 bases, with 4 bases separating them. This CDR3 contains 11 residues. Germline V gene data show CDR1 as MNHNS and CDR2 as SASEGT. CDR3 in DNA: TGTGCCAGCAGTGTGAGAGATACGCAGTATTTT. Amino acids: CASSVRDTQYF.

V usage is TRBV7-3 and J usage is TRBJ2-3; TRBD2 agrees at 7 bases. Looked up from germline, CDR1 is SGHTA and CDR2 is FQGTGA. J gave up 1 base and V 5 bases, and 12 bases lay outside the gene matches. CDR3 length equals 17 residues. DNA for the CDR3: TGTGCCAGCAGCCTAGTCTCTTGGGGAGGGGGCACAGATACGCAGTATTTT. Translation: CASSLVSWGGGTDTQYF.

The V gene is TRBV5-1, the J gene TRBJ2-3; D gene ambiguous. The CDR3 has 18 amino acids. V was clipped by 1 base and J by 6 bases, with 24 bases between them. Germline CDR1 is SGHRS and CDR2 is YFSETQ. The CDR3 nucleotides read TGCGCCAGCAGCTTGTTCATGATTTCAACGGAGTTTTCGGATACGCAGTATTTT. It specifies CASSLFMISTEFSDTQYF. Supplemented by reference TRBV5-1 and TRBJ2-3, the full variable domain reads KAGVTQTPRYLIKTRGQQVTLSCSPISGHRSVSWYQQTPGQGLQFLFEYFSETQRNKGNFPGRFSGRQFSNSRSEMNVSTLELGDSALYLCASSLFMISTEFSDTQYFGPGTRLTVL.

The genes are TRBV19 and TRBJ2-1; 8 nucleotides match TRBD2. The CDR3 has 18 amino acids. V lost 1 base and J lost 3; bases outside the gene matches: 11. The germline CDR1 and CDR2 sequences are LNHDA and SQIVND (reference sequence). CDR3 bases: TGTGCCAGTAGTATAGCGGGAGGGCCCGTATTGTTCTACAATGAGCAGTTCTTC. This gives the protein CASSIAGGPVLFYNEQFF.

The chain combines TRBV15 with TRBJ2-1; 13 nucleotides line up with TRBD2. J lost 3 bases, V lost 5 bases, and 4 bases had no gene match. Germline V gene sequence: CDR1 LNHNV, CDR2 YYDKDF (reference sequence). This CDR3 comprises 16 residues. CDR3 bases: TGTGCCACCAGCTGGGGGACTAGCGGGATCTACAATGAGCAGTTCTTC. Encoded protein: CATSWGTSGIYNEQFF.

The CDR3 reads CASSSLVDSNQPQHF. Written as DNA, the CDR3 is TGTGCCAGCAGTTCCTTAGTTGATAGCAATCAGCCCCAGCATTTT. The J gene is TRBJ1-5, the V gene TRBV28; no reliable D call. Trimming left V 4 bases short and J 0 bases short, with 10 bases between. Germline-derived CDR1 and CDR2 are MDHEN and SYDVKM. This CDR3 comprises 15 residues.